The present T cell receptor beta chain was sequenced within a study of control samples from healthy donors and cancer patients. Trimming cost V 4 bases and J 7 bases, with 17 bases left between them. CDR3 size: 14 residues. Germline lookup yields CDR1 LGHDT and CDR2 YNNKEL (reference sequence). Profiled with immunoSEQ multiplex PCR; TCRdb holds only in-frame clones, not every one. The sample includes under 150,000 clones, approximately 92% of them seen just once. The sequence came from a man aged 30 to 39 in good health. The chain uses TRBV3-1 (or the pseudogene TRBV3-2) and TRBJ2-7, with D hard to call. The specimen was blood. CDR3 protein: CASSRLYKPGEQYF. CDR3 sequence (DNA): TGTGCCAGCAGCCGTCTGTACAAACCTGGGGAGCAGTACTTC.